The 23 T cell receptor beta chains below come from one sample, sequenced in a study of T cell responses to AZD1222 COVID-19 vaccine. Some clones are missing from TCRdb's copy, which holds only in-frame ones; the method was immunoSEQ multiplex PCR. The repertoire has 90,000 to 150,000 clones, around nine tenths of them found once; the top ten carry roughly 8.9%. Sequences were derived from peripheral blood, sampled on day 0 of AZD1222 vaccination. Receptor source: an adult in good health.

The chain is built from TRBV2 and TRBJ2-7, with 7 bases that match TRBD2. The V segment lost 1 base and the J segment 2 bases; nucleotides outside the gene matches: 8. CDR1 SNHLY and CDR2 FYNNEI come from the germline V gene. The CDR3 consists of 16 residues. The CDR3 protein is CASSEEVRTRPYEQYF. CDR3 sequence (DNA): TGTGCCAGCAGTGAAGAAGTTAGGACTAGACCCTACGAGCAGTACTTC. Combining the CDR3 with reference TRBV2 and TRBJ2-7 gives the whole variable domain EPEVTQTPSHQVTQMGQEVILRCVPISNHLYFYWYRQILGQKVEFLVSFYNNEISEKSEIFDDQFSVERPDGSNFTLKIRSTKLEDSAMYFCASSEEVRTRPYEQYFGPGTRLTVT.

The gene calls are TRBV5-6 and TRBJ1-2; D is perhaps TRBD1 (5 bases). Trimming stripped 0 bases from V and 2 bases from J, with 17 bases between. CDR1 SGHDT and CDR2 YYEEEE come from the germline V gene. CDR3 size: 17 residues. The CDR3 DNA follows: TGTGCCAGCAGCTTGGCAAGACAGTGGGTCCCCAACTATGGCTACACCTTC. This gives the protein CASSLARQWVPNYGYTF.

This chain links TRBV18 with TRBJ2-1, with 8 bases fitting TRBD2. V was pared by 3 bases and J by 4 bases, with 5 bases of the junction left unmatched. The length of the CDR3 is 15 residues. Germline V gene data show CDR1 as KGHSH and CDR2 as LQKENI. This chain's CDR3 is CASSPGRGAYNEQFF. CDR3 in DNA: TGTGCCAGCTCACCGGGGCGGGGGGCATACAATGAGCAGTTCTTC.

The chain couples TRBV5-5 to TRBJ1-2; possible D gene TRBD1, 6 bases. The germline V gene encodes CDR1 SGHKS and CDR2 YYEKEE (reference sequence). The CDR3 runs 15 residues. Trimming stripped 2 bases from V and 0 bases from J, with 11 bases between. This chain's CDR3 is CASSFVGGPNYGYTF. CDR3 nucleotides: TGTGCCAGCAGCTTTGTAGGGGGACCTAACTATGGCTACACCTTC.

The CDR3 DNA reads TGTGCCAGCAGCGTAGTATCGAACACTGAAGCTTTCTTT. Protein sequence: CASSVVSNTEAFF. The chain combines TRBV9 with TRBJ1-1; D is undetermined. The germline CDR1 and CDR2 sequences are SGDLS and YYNGEE. Trimming left V 0 bases short and J 1 base short, with 4 bases between. The CDR3 loop spans 13 amino acids.

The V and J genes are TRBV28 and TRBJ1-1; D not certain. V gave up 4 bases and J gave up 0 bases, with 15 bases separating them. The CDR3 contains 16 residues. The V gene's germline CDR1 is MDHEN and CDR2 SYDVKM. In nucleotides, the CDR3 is TGTGCCAGCAGTTCTGGGATTGGCACAGTGAACACTGAAGCTTTCTTT. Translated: CASSSGIGTVNTEAFF.

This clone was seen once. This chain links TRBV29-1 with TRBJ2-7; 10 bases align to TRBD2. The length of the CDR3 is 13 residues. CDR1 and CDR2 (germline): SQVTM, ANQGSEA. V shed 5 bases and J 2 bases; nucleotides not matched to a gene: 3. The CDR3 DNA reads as TGCAGCGTTCTAGCGGGAGCCACCTACGAGCAGTACTTC. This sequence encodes CSVLAGATYEQYF.

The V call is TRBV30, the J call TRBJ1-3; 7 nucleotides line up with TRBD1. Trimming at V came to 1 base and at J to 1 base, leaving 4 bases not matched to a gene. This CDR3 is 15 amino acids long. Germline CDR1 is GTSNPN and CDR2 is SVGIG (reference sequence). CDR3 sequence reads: CAWSAQTGSGNTIYF. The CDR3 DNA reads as TGTGCCTGGAGTGCACAGACAGGGTCTGGAAACACCATATATTTT.

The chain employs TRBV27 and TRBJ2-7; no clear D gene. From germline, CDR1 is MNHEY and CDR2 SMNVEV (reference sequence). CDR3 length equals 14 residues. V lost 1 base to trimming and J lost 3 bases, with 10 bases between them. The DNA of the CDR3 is TGTGCCAGCAGTTTATGGCAGGAAGGCTACGAGCAGTACTTC. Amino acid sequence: CASSLWQEGYEQYF.

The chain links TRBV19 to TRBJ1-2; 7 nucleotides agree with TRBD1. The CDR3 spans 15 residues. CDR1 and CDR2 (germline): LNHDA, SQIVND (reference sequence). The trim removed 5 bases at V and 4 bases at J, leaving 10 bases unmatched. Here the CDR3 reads CASSVDRVNSYGYTF. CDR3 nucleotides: TGTGCCAGTAGTGTCGACAGGGTAAACAGCTATGGCTACACCTTC.

The CDR3 nucleotides read TGCAGCGCTAGGACAGGGACGAATTCACCCCTCCACTTT. Protein: CSARTGTNSPLHF. V usage is TRBV29-1 and J usage is TRBJ1-6; 8 bases map to TRBD1. V was clipped by 7 bases and J by 7 bases; unmatched bases: 6. The CDR3 length is 13 residues. Per germline, CDR1 SQVTM and CDR2 ANQGSEA.

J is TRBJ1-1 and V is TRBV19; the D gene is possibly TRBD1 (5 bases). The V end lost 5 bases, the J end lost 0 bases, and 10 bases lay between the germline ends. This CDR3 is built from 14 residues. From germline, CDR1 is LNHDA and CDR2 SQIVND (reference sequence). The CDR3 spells CASSWTLMNTEAFF. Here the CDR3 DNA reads TGTGCCAGTAGTTGGACACTGATGAACACTGAAGCTTTCTTT.

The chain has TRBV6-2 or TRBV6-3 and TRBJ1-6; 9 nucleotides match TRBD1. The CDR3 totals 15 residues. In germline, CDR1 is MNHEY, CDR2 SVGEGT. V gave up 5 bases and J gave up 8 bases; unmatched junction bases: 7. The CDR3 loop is CASSGDRGMDSPLHF. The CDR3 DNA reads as TGTGCCAGCAGTGGAGACAGGGGGATGGATTCACCCCTCCACTTT.

The CDR3 protein is CASSQGGNTEAFF. In DNA, the CDR3 is TGTGCCAGCAGCCAAGGCGGCAATACTGAAGCTTTCTTT. The V call is TRBV7-8, the J call TRBJ1-1; D not certain. The CDR3 length is 13 residues. V gave up 5 bases and J gave up 5 bases, with 12 bases separating them. Germline V CDR1 and CDR2: SGHVS, FQNEAQ.

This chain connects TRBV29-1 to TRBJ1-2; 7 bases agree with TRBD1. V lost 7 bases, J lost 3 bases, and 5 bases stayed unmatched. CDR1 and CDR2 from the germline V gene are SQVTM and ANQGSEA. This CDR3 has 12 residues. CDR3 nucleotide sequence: TGCAGCGGGGGTACAGGGGACTATGGCTACACCTTC. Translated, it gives CSGGTGDYGYTF.

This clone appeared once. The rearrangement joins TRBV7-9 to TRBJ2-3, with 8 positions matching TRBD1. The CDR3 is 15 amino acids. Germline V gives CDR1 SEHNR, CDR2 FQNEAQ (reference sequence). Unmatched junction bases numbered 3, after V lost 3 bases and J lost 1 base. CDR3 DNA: TGTGCCAGCAGCTTGACAGGGGTCCGCACAGATACGCAGTATTTT. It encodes CASSLTGVRTDTQYF.

The CDR3 DNA sequence: TGTGCCAGCAGTTTCTGGGGGGATGGAGATACGCAGTATTTT. This sequence encodes CASSFWGDGDTQYF. The chain is built from TRBV28 and TRBJ2-3; D perhaps matches TRBD2 (6 bases). V lost 3 bases and J 5 bases, leaving 12 bases between the germline ends. Germline values: CDR1 MDHEN, CDR2 SYDVKM. This CDR3 region has 14 residues.

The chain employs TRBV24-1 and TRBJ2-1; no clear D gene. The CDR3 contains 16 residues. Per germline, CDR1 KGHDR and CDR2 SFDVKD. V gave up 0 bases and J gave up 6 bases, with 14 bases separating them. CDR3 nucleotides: TGTGCCACCAGTGATTTGCGAGCGAACTCGCGCAATGAGCAGTTCTTC. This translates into CATSDLRANSRNEQFF.

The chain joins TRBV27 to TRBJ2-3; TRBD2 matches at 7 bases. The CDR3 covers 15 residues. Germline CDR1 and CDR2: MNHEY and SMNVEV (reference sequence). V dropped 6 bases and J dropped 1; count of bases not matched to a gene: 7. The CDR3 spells CASSPPREGTDTQYF. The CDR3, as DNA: TGTGCCAGCAGCCCCCCCCGGGAGGGCACAGATACGCAGTATTTT.

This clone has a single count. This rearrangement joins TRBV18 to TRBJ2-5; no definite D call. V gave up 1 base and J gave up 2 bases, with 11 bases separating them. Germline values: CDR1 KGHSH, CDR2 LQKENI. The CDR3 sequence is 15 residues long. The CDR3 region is CASSPQSMRQETQYF. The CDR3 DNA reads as TGTGCCAGCTCACCACAGTCCATGCGGCAAGAGACCCAGTACTTC.

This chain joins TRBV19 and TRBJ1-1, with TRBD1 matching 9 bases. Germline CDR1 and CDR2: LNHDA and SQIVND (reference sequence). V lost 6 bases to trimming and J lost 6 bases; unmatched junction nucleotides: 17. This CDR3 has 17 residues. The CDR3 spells CASSQNRGQSFSSEAFF. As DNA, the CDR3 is TGTGCCAGTAGCCAAAACAGGGGGCAATCGTTTAGCTCTGAAGCTTTCTTT.

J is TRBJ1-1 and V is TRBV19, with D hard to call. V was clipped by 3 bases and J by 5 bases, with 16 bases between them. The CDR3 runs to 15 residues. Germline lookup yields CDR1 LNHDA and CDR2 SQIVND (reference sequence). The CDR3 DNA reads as TGTGCCAGTAGTATTTCAGTCTCGGTGGGGACTGAAGCTTTCTTT. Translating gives CASSISVSVGTEAFF.

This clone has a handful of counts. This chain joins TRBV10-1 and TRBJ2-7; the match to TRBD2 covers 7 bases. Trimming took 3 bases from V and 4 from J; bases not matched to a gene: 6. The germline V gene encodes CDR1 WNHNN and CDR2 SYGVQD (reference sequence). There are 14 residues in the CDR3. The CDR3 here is CASSDRAGKYEQYF. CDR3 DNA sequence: TGCGCCAGCAGTGACCGAGCGGGAAAGTACGAGCAGTACTTC.